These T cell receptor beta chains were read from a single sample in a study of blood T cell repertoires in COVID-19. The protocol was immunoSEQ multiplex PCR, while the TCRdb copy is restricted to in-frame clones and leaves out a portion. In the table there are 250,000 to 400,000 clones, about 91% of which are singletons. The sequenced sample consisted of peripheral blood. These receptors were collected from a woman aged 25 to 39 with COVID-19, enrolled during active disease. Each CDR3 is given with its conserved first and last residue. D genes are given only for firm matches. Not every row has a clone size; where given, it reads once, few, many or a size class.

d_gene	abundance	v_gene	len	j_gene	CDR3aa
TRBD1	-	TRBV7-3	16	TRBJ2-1	CASSFYRDRVRNEQFF
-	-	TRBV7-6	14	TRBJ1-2	CASSLAGGAGGYTF
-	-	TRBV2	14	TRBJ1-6	CASSAQTEVGPLHF
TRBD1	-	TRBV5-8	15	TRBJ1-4	CASGRRTGGDEKLFF
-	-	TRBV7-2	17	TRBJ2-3	CASSPRDGEAFTDTQYF
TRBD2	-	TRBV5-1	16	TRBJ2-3	CASSLGLAGVEDTQYF
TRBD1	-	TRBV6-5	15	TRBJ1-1	CASRKTGRKTTEAFF
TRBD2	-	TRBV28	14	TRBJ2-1	CASSLYGGGVEQFF
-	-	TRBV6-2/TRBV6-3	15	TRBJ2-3	CASSSLVEGTDTQYF
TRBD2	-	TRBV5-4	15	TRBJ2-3	CASSPVGTNTDTQYF
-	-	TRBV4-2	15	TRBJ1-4	CASSQALGAREKLFF
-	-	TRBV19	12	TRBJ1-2	CASSPRQGGYTF
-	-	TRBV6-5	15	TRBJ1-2	CATIVDRFFNYGYTF
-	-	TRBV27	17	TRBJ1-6	CASSLSGETGYNSPLHF
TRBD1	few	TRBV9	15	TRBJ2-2	CASSSGQGLIGELFF
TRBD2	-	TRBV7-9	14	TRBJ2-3	CASIRLAPTDTQYF